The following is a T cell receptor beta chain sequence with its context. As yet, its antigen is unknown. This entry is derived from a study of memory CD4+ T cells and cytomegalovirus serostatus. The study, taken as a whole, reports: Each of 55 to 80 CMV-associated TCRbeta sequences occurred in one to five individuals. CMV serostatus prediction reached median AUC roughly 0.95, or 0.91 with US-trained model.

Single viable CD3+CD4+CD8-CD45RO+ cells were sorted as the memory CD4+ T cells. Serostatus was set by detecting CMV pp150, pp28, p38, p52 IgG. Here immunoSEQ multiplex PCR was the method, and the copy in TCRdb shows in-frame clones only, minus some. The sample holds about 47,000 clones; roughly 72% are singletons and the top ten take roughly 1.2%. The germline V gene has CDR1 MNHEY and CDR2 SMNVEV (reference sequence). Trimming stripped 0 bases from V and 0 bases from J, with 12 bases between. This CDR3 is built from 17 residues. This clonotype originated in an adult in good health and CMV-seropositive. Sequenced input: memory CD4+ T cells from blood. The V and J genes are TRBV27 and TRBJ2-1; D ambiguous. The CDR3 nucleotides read TGTGCCAGCAGTTTATCGACACACCAGAGCTCCTACAATGAGCAGTTCTTC. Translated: CASSLSTHQSSYNEQFF.